Here is one TCR beta chain with its context. The sample originates from a study of T cell clones after liver transplantation. Turning to the study itself: Post-transplant blood was tracked for graft-donor-reactive T cell clones identified in a pre-transplant mixed lymphocyte reaction. Without induction therapy, subjects received standard immunosuppression until 12-24 months post-transplant.

Trimming shortened V by 1 base and J by 3 bases, and 13 bases separated the two germline ends. This CDR3 is built from 16 residues. CDR1 is SGHAT, CDR2 FQNNGV, per germline. Assay used: immunoSEQ multiplex PCR; TCRdb lists only in-frame clones, some missing. Among nearly 55,000 clones listed, less than 85% were seen once. The receptor comes from a human donor who received a liver transplant. V is TRBV11-2 and J is TRBJ2-1; no firm D call. Specimen: CD4+ T cells from blood, collected before liver transplant. This CDR3 reads CASSLGLGTIYNEQFF. DNA of the CDR3: TGTGCCAGCAGCTTAGGTCTGGGCACCATCTACAATGAGCAGTTCTTC.